The source of this T cell receptor beta chain is a study of shared clonotypes between healthy human individuals. Overall study context: Two female and three male donors aged 18 to 49 were enrolled.

Naive CD8 cells comprised CD45RO-negative, CCR7-positively selected cells, excluding terminally differentiated effector memory CD45RA+ cells. Method: immunoSEQ multiplex PCR; TCRdb's copy keeps in-frame clones and lacks some. The table includes approximately 1.9 million clones, just over 90% detected once. The table lists this clone with a few counts. J was trimmed by 5 bases and V by 4 bases; bases with no gene match: 11. The germline CDR1 and CDR2 sequences are KGHSH and LQKENI. The CDR3 runs 16 residues. Sequencing was carried out using naive CD8+ T cells from PBMCs. This chain uses TRBV18 with TRBJ1-1, with 9 bases fitting TRBD1. The receptor was isolated from a man between 18 and 29 years old in good health. Some clones in this sample may be carry-over from other donors' samples. The chain's CDR3 is CASSRTEWTGDTEAFF. CDR3 in DNA: TGTGCCAGCTCACGTACCGAGTGGACAGGGGATACTGAAGCTTTCTTT.